Each of the 18 T cell receptor beta chains below was sequenced from the same sample in a study of control samples from healthy donors and cancer patients (dated by TCRdb to the early 2020s). Receptor libraries were prepared by the immunoSEQ multiplex PCR assay. TCRdb provides this immuneACCESS table in a form limited to in-frame rearrangements. Some clones are lacking; in checked studies, under half of them reflect an unresolved V gene, and why the rest are absent is not known. Here the sample has about 70,000 clones; over 75% occur a single time. The ten largest clones capture 2% to 2.5% of the sample. The material sequenced was PBMCs. The receptors were gathered from a woman in her forties or fifties with head and neck cancer.

The chain couples TRBV27 to TRBJ2-2; 10 positions match TRBD1. J lost 9 bases, V lost 4 bases, and 11 bases had no gene match. Germline-derived CDR1 and CDR2 are MNHEY and SMNVEV (reference sequence). The length of the CDR3 is 16 residues. DNA for the CDR3: TGTGCCAGCAGTTCCCATCGACAGGGGGCTTTCCGGGAGCTGTTTTTT. This gives the protein CASSSHRQGAFRELFF.

The chain has TRBV28 and TRBJ1-2; a weak D match, TRBD1 (5 bases). This CDR3 contains 15 residues. The V end lost 6 bases, the J end lost 8 bases, and 22 bases lay between the germline ends. The germline V gene has CDR1 MDHEN and CDR2 SYDVKM. The CDR3 spells CASRSPEGIAGGYTF. CDR3 nucleotides: TGTGCCAGCAGATCCCCCGAGGGGATCGCGGGGGGCTACACCTTC.

The V gene is TRBV4-2, the J gene TRBJ1-2; a weak D match, TRBD1 (5 bases). There are 15 residues in the CDR3. The V gene's germline CDR1 is LGHNA and CDR2 YNFKEQ. Trimming shortened V by 0 bases and J by 4 bases, and 12 bases separated the two germline ends. The CDR3 loop is CASSQEWGGAYGYTF. CDR3 nucleotide sequence: TGTGCCAGCAGCCAAGAGTGGGGAGGGGCCTATGGCTACACCTTC.

The gene calls are TRBV7-9 and TRBJ2-6; D gene unclear. This CDR3 has 17 amino acids. Germline assignment: CDR1 SEHNR and CDR2 FQNEAQ (reference sequence). V shed 3 bases and J shed 0 bases, with 12 bases lying between them. In nucleotides, the CDR3 is TGTGCCAGCAGCTTTAGAGGCAGTTACTCTGGGGCCAACGTCCTGACTTTC. This encodes CASSFRGSYSGANVLTF.

The chain links TRBV19 to TRBJ1-1; no clear D gene. The V end was cut by 3 bases, the J end by 5 bases, with 10 bases between. In germline, CDR1 is LNHDA, CDR2 SQIVND (reference sequence). This CDR3 has 13 amino acids. CDR3 coding DNA: TGTGCCAGTAGTATCAAACGGAATACTGAAGCTTTCTTT. It codes for CASSIKRNTEAFF.

The chain combines TRBV10-2 with TRBJ1-3; D call uncertain. Per germline, CDR1 WSHSY and CDR2 SAAADI. The CDR3 sequence is 15 residues long. The V gene lost 2 bases and the J gene lost 6 bases, with 14 bases spanning the gap. The CDR3 reads CASSERLRSSNTIYF. The DNA for the CDR3 is TGCGCCAGCAGTGAGCGGCTGCGGTCCTCAAACACCATATATTTT.

The rearrangement links TRBV27 to TRBJ2-1; TRBD1 agrees at 7 bases. Unmatched junction bases numbered 10, after V lost 5 bases and J lost 3 bases. The CDR3 is made up of 16 amino acids. Germline loops: CDR1 MNHEY, CDR2 SMNVEV (reference sequence). CDR3 bases: TGTGCCAGCAGTAATTGGGGGACAGATAACTACAATGAGCAGTTCTTC. The encoded protein is CASSNWGTDNYNEQFF.

The genes are TRBV6-2 or TRBV6-3 and TRBJ2-7, with 13 bases identical to TRBD2. Germline CDR1 is MNHEY and CDR2 is SVGEGT. The length of the CDR3 is 18 residues. V lost 6 bases, J lost 2 bases, and 13 bases stayed unmatched. Here the CDR3 reads CASSPGLAGVLRTYEQYF. The CDR3 nucleotides read TGTGCCAGCAGCCCTGGACTAGCGGGAGTTCTTAGAACCTACGAGCAGTACTTC.

The J gene is TRBJ2-7, the V gene TRBV5-4; D gene unclear. Trimming removed 3 bases at V and 3 bases at J, with 16 bases between. CDR1 is SGHNT, CDR2 YYREEE, per germline (reference sequence). The CDR3 spans 15 residues. CDR3 sequence reads: CASSSSGRAFYEQYF. The CDR3 DNA is TGTGCCAGCAGCTCCTCGGGCCGCGCTTTCTACGAGCAGTACTTC.

The V and J genes are TRBV7-9 and TRBJ2-2; D call uncertain. The CDR3 has 16 amino acids. Trimming took 2 bases from V and 5 from J, leaving 15 bases between them. From germline, CDR1 is SEHNR and CDR2 FQNEAQ (reference sequence). In nucleotides, the CDR3 is TGTGCCAGCAGCTTACCGACGACTGGTGAGACCGGGGAGCTGTTTTTT. This codes for CASSLPTTGETGELFF.

This chain uses TRBV7-9 with TRBJ1-1; D unclear. Germline V gene data show CDR1 as SEHNR and CDR2 as FQNEAQ (reference sequence). V gave up 0 bases and J gave up 5 bases, with 13 bases separating them. The CDR3 is made up of 15 amino acids. CDR3 bases: TGTGCCAGCAGCTTAGCGAGTGGGGTTAGGACTGAAGCTTTCTTT. Its translation: CASSLASGVRTEAFF.

The genes are TRBV6-4 and TRBJ1-5; D is undetermined. Germline-derived CDR1 and CDR2 are MRHNA and SNTAGT. There are 16 residues in the CDR3. V was trimmed by 4 bases and J by 6 bases, leaving 19 bases between them. This CDR3 reads CASSVGVHLRIQPQHF. For the CDR3, the DNA is TGTGCCAGCAGTGTGGGCGTCCACCTGAGGATTCAGCCCCAGCATTTT.

This chain uses TRBV2 with TRBJ1-1; the D is unclear. The CDR3 contains 14 residues. Germline CDR1 is SNHLY and CDR2 is FYNNEI. Trimming cost V 4 bases and J 0 bases, with 9 bases left between them. Written as DNA, the CDR3 is TGTGCCAGCAGTGTGAAGGGAATGAACACTGAAGCTTTCTTT. It codes for CASSVKGMNTEAFF.

This clone has a single count. The genes are TRBV5-1 and TRBJ2-3, with 7 bases that match TRBD2. J lost 2 bases, V lost 2 bases, and 17 bases had no gene match. The CDR3 extends over 19 amino acids. Germline loops: CDR1 SGHRS, CDR2 YFSETQ. The DNA for the CDR3 is TGCGCCAGCAGCTTCAGTATAAGTCGAGCTAGCGGTTTCACAGATACGCAGTATTTT. This encodes CASSFSISRASGFTDTQYF.

CDR3: CASKNRQGREKLFF. The CDR3 nucleotides are TGTGCCAGCAAAAATCGACAGGGACGAGAAAAACTGTTTTTT. This chain joins TRBV28 and TRBJ1-4; 7 bases match TRBD1. Trimming took 7 bases from V and 8 from J; bases not matched to a gene: 10. The germline CDR1 and CDR2 sequences are MDHEN and SYDVKM. The CDR3 length is 14 residues.

The rearrangement uses TRBV6-6 and TRBJ2-1; D ambiguous. Germline V gene sequence: CDR1 MNHNY, CDR2 SVGAGI (reference sequence). The CDR3 covers 15 residues. Between the trimmed V and J ends, which lost 0 bases and 6 bases, there was a span of 12 bases. CDR3: CASSYSRPPGNEQFF. In DNA, the CDR3 is TGTGCCAGCAGTTACTCGCGTCCCCCTGGCAATGAGCAGTTCTTC.

This sequence joins TRBV6-5 and TRBJ1-1; no definite D call. Germline CDR1 reads MNHEY; CDR2 reads SVGAGI. This CDR3 has 16 residues. Trimming removed 2 bases at V and 3 bases at J, with 16 bases between. The CDR3 DNA follows: TGTGCCAGCAGTTACCTTCCCATCACAAAGGACACTGAAGCTTTCTTT. Its protein is CASSYLPITKDTEAFF.

This chain uses TRBV2 with TRBJ1-1; D is perhaps TRBD1 (6 bases). This CDR3 has 13 residues. Trimming took off 11 bases at V and 3 bases at J, with 16 bases between the two ends. CDR1 SNHLY and CDR2 FYNNEI come from the germline V gene. The CDR3 nucleotides read TGTGCCTGTGGCACAGGGTCTGACACTGAAGCTTTCTTT. Its protein is CACGTGSDTEAFF.